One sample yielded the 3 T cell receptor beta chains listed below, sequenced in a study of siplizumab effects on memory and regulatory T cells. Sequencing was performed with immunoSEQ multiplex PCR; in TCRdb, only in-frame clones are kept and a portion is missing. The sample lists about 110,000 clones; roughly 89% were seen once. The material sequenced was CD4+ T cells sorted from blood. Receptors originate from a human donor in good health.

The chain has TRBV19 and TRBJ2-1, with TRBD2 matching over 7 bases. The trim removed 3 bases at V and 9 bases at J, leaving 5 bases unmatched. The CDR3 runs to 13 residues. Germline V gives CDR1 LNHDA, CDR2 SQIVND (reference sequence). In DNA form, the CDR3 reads TGTGCCAGTAGTATGGGAGGGCAGGTTGAGCAGTTCTTC. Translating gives CASSMGGQVEQFF.

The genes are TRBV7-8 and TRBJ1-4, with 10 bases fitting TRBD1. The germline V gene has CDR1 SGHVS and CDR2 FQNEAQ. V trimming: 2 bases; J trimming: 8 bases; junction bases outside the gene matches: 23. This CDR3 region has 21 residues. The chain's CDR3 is CASSLWGPGQGTRSKKEKLFF. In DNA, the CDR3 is TGTGCCAGCAGCTTATGGGGACCGGGACAGGGGACTCGATCAAAGAAAGAAAAACTGTTTTTT.

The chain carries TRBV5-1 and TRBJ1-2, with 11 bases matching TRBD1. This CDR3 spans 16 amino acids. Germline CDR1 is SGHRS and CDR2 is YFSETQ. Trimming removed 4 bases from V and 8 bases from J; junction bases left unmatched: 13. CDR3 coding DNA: TGCGCCAGCAGCCCAAACCTCGGGACAGGGGGGGACGGCTACACCTTC. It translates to CASSPNLGTGGDGYTF.